A selection of T cell receptor beta chains follows, all from one sample in a study of OX40 agonist ivuxolimab in advanced cancers. Repertoires were generated with immunoSEQ multiplex PCR, while TCRdb's copy carries only in-frame clones and drops some. The repertoire holds about 32,000 clones, with 70% to 85% as singletons. The source material was CD4+ or CD8+ T cells sorted from blood, sampled in a trial of the OX40 agonist ivuxolimab. The source is an adult with an advanced solid tumor such as melanoma, head and neck, liver or kidney cancer. CDR3s leave out the opening cysteine and the closing phenylalanine or tryptophan. Each record gives: J gene, V gene, CDR3 protein.

TRBJ2-3 TRBV6-4 ASSALGGSDTQY
TRBJ1-2 TRBV4-1 ASSQEIRSYGYT
TRBJ2-5 TRBV9 ASSVSTGQEETQY
TRBJ1-4 TRBV27 ASRYRFTNEKLF
TRBJ1-1 TRBV6-1 ASSPGVRETEAF
TRBJ1-3 TRBV5-1 ASSLGQTISGNTIY
TRBJ1-5 TRBV6-1 ASSEWAGRGSNQPQH
TRBJ2-3 TRBV5-1 ASSSGLAGTTDTQY
TRBJ2-1 TRBV5-5 ASSLGRDSYNEQF
TRBJ1-2 TRBV18 ASSPGTGHGYT
TRBJ1-1 TRBV2 ASSGQEAF
TRBJ2-5 TRBV5-1 ASSRFTTEVGTQY
TRBJ2-7 TRBV7-9 ASSFRGQGIYEQY
TRBJ2-7 TRBV19 ASNYGTGTYEQY
TRBJ2-2 TRBV6-1 ASSVNTNTGELF
TRBJ2-3 TRBV4-1 ASSPHRASTDTQY
TRBJ1-1 TRBV27 ASSLPGNTEAF
TRBJ1-3 TRBV19 ASSALQGYGNTIY
TRBJ2-7 TRBV20-1 SGGTSGEQY
TRBJ2-5 TRBV28 ATSGGSLETQY
TRBJ1-3 TRBV18 ASSQQGNGNTIY
TRBJ1-1 TRBV10-2 ASSDRGALNTEAF
TRBJ2-3 TRBV2 ASSRGGQDTQY
TRBJ2-7 TRBV5-1 ASSLFPGQSYEQY
TRBJ1-2 TRBV7-6 ASSFPAGGGYT
TRBJ1-2 TRBV9 ASSGPWGGGGYT
TRBJ1-1 TRBV6-1 ASKGNRGPEAF
TRBJ1-2 TRBV2 ASSEQGARYGYT
TRBJ2-1 TRBV13 ASSSLVSYNEQF
TRBJ1-3 TRBV5-7 ASSDDRDTSGNTIY
TRBJ2-6 TRBV5-6 ASSIPGSGANVLT
TRBJ1-2 TRBV5-6 ASSLVEPPPHYGYT
TRBJ1-2 TRBV2 ASSARQANYGYT
TRBJ1-1 TRBV14 ASSQVLTGQGAF
TRBJ2-1 TRBV9 ASSGDGFEEQF
TRBJ1-2 TRBV6-1 ASLFTGGVNYGYT
TRBJ2-5 TRBV5-1 ASRLDRGDQETQY
TRBJ1-2 TRBV28 ASKRQGHYYGYT
TRBJ1-5 TRBV27 ASSLRGLEPQH
TRBJ1-1 TRBV15 ATSRDGQGTEAF
TRBJ1-4 TRBV7-8 ASSLDGGKLF
TRBJ1-6 TRBV21-1 ASSKGNFIKEPLPLH
TRBJ2-5 TRBV5-6 ASSLRGRHQETQY
TRBJ1-3 TRBV27 ASRRAPGAGNTIY
TRBJ1-1 TRBV28 ASNGNTEAF
TRBJ1-5 TRBV5-8 ASSLVQPQH
TRBJ2-7 TRBV7-9 ASSLAASESYEQY
TRBJ2-3 TRBV19 AGRDIFTDTQY
TRBJ2-7 TRBV10-1 ASSRSGGYEQY
TRBJ1-4 TRBV5-5 ASKLRTGTNEKLF
TRBJ1-5 TRBV19 ASSIARYSNQPQH
TRBJ1-1 TRBV6-1 AACPGLGVTEAF
TRBJ2-5 TRBV7-2 ASSFSGGVGETQY
TRBJ1-1 TRBV10-1 ASSRGQNTEAF
TRBJ2-1 TRBV7-2 ASSEDRGRYEQF
TRBJ1-1 TRBV5-4 ASSPQQNTEAF
TRBJ2-5 TRBV14 ASSQDYQTTQY